A selection of T cell receptor beta chains follows, all from one sample in a study of shared clonotypes between healthy human individuals. This table comes from immunoSEQ multiplex PCR, and its TCRdb copy is limited to in-frame clones, with some not included. Counted here are 2 million to 2.5 million clones, approximately 95% occurring once; the ten biggest clones make up about 0.39%. Sequencing was performed on naive CD4+ T cells from PBMCs. The source of these receptors is a man aged 18 to 35 in good health. Some clones in this sample may be carry-over from other donors' samples. Each CDR3 is given without its conserved first and last residue.

CDR3aa: SVVLDRGYNEQF
v_gene: TRBV29-1
len: 12
j_gene: TRBJ2-1

CDR3aa: ASRPDRAGLTYGYT
v_gene: TRBV5-4
len: 14
j_gene: TRBJ1-2

CDR3aa: AISESGVEKLF
v_gene: TRBV10-3
len: 11
j_gene: TRBJ1-4

CDR3aa: ASSLQGAANEKLF
v_gene: TRBV28
len: 13
j_gene: TRBJ1-4

CDR3aa: ASSPKSGGTEAF
v_gene: TRBV18
len: 12
j_gene: TRBJ1-1

CDR3aa: ASSTGTGLAGGHYNEQF
v_gene: TRBV5-4
len: 17
j_gene: TRBJ2-1

CDR3aa: ASSRGGVGNYGYT
v_gene: TRBV25-1
len: 13
j_gene: TRBJ1-2

CDR3aa: ASSELAGRSYGQF
v_gene: TRBV6-1
len: 13
j_gene: TRBJ2-1

CDR3aa: ASSADSYEQY
v_gene: TRBV4-1
len: 10
j_gene: TRBJ2-7

CDR3aa: ASSKGFAGLAENTEAF
v_gene: TRBV21-1
len: 16
j_gene: TRBJ1-1

CDR3aa: ASSAAGQGYNEQF
v_gene: TRBV7-8
len: 13
j_gene: TRBJ2-1

CDR3aa: AWSVGGSGETQY
v_gene: TRBV30
len: 12
j_gene: TRBJ2-5

CDR3aa: ASSVGRVAPNEQF
v_gene: TRBV9
len: 13
j_gene: TRBJ2-1

CDR3aa: ASSKAESGCPPFYEQY
v_gene: TRBV21-1
len: 16
j_gene: TRBJ2-7

CDR3aa: AWRGGIPYNEQF
v_gene: TRBV30
len: 12
j_gene: TRBJ2-1

CDR3aa: ASSLRGFEQY
v_gene: TRBV27
len: 10
j_gene: TRBJ2-7

CDR3aa: ASSPGEAGATGELF
v_gene: TRBV19
len: 14
j_gene: TRBJ2-2

CDR3aa: ASSLGEVSNQPQH
v_gene: TRBV21-1
len: 13
j_gene: TRBJ1-5

CDR3aa: ASKLSVGADTGELF
v_gene: TRBV4-1
len: 14
j_gene: TRBJ2-2

CDR3aa: ASSLVMGDDPYT
v_gene: TRBV27
len: 12
j_gene: TRBJ1-2

CDR3aa: ASSSRQGSSSYNEQF
v_gene: TRBV9
len: 15
j_gene: TRBJ2-1

CDR3aa: ATRARDRGPTGELF
v_gene: TRBV7-9
len: 14
j_gene: TRBJ2-2

CDR3aa: ASRFDRGEQY
v_gene: TRBV2
len: 10
j_gene: TRBJ2-7

CDR3aa: ASSSRQGANTQY
v_gene: TRBV5-1
len: 12
j_gene: TRBJ2-3

CDR3aa: ASRLAGGPYEQY
v_gene: TRBV5-4
len: 12
j_gene: TRBJ2-7

CDR3aa: ASSEAGVHYGYT
v_gene: TRBV2
len: 12
j_gene: TRBJ1-2

CDR3aa: ASSSGTGPYEQY
v_gene: TRBV5-1
len: 12
j_gene: TRBJ2-7

CDR3aa: ASGPPGARYEQY
v_gene: TRBV6-1
len: 12
j_gene: TRBJ2-7

CDR3aa: ASSLGPVGTNEKLF
v_gene: TRBV5-1
len: 14
j_gene: TRBJ1-4

CDR3aa: ASSGGAGERETQY
v_gene: TRBV7-2
len: 13
j_gene: TRBJ2-5

CDR3aa: ASSEWDGSNTGELF
v_gene: TRBV6-1
len: 14
j_gene: TRBJ2-2

CDR3aa: SGYGGARSTEAF
v_gene: TRBV29-1
len: 12
j_gene: TRBJ1-1

CDR3aa: ASSQEVSGRRETQY
v_gene: TRBV4-1
len: 14
j_gene: TRBJ2-5

CDR3aa: ASSPQGFSYNEQF
v_gene: TRBV4-2
len: 13
j_gene: TRBJ2-1

CDR3aa: SVERRFTDTQY
v_gene: TRBV29-1
len: 11
j_gene: TRBJ2-3